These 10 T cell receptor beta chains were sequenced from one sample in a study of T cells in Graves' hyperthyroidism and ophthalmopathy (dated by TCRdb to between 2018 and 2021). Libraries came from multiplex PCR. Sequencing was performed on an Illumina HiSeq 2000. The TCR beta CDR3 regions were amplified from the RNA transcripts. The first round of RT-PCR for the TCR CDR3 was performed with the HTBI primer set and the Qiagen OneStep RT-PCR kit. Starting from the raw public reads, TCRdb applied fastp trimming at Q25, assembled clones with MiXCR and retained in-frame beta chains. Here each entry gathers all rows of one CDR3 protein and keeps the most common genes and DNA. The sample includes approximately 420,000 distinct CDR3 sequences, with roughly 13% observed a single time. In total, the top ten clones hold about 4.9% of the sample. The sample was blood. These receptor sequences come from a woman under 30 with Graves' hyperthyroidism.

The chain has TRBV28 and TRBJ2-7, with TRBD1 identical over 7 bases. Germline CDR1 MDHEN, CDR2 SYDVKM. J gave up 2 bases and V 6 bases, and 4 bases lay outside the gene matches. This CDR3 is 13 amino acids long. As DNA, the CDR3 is TGTGCCAGCAGGCGACAGGGCCCCTACGAGCAGTACTTC. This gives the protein CASRRQGPYEQYF.

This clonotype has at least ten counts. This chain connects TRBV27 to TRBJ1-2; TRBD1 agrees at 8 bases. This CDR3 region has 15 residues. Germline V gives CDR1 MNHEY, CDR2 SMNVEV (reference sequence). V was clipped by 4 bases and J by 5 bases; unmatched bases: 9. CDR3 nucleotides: TGTGCCAGCAGTTGGTCCCCCACAGGGGGATATGGCTACACCTTC. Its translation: CASSWSPTGGYGYTF.

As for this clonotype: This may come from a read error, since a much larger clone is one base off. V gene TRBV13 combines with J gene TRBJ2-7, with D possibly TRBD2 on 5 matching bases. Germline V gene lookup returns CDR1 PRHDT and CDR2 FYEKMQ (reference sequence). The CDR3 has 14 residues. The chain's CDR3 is CAGSSLGSVYEQYF. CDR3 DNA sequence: TGTGCCGGCAGCTCCTTAGGGAGTGTCTACGAGCAGTACTTC.

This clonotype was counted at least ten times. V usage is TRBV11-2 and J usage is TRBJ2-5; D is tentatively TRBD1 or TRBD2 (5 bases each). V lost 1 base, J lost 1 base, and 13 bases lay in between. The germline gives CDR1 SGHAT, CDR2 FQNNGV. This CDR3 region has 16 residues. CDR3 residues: CASSLAQRGRQETQYF. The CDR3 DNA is TGTGCCAGCAGCTTAGCCCAACGGGGACGCCAAGAGACCCAGTACTTC.

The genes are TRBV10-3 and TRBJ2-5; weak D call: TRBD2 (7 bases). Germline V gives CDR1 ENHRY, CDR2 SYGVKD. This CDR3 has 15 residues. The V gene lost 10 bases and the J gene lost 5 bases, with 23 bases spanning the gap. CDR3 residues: CASSPRGGVGETQYF. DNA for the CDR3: TGTGCCAGCAGCCCTAGGGGGGGAGTGGGGGAGACCCAGTACTTC.

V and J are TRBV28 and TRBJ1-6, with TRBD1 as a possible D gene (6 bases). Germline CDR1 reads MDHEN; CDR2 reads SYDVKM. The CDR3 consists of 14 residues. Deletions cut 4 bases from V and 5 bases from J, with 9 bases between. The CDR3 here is CASSSDRNNSPLHF. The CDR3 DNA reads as TGTGCCAGCAGTTCAGACAGGAATAATTCACCCCTCCACTTT.

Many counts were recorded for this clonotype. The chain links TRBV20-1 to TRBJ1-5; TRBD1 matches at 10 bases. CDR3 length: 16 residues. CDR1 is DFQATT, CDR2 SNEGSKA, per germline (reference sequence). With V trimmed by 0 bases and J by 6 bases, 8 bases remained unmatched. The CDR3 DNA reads TGCAGTGCTAGAGACGAAGGACAGGGGGAAGTTCAGCCCCAGCATTTT. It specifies CSARDEGQGEVQPQHF.

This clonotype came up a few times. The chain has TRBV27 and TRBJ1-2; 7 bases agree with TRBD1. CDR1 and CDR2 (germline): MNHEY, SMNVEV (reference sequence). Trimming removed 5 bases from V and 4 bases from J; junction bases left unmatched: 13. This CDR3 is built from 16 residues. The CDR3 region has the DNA TGTGCCAGCAGTAGACAGGGTCGCCCCCTTCTCTATGGCTACACCTTC. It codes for CASSRQGRPLLYGYTF.

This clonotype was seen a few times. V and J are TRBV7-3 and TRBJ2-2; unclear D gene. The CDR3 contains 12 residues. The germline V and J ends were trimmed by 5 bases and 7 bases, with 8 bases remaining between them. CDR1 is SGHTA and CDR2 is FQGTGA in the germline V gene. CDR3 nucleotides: TGTGCCAGCAGCCCCCTGAGCGGGGAGCTGTTTTTT. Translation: CASSPLSGELFF.

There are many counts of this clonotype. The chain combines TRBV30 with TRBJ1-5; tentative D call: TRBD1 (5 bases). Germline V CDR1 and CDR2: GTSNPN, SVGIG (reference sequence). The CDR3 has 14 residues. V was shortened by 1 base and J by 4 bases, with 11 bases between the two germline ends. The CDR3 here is CAWSDGPGNQPQHF. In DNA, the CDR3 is TGTGCCTGGAGTGATGGGCCAGGGAATCAGCCCCAGCATTTT. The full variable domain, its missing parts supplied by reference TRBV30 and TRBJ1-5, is SQTIHQWPATLVQPVGSPLSLECTVEGTSNPNLYWYRQAAGRGLQLLFYSVGIGQISSEVPQNLSASRPQDRQFILSSKKLLLSDSGFYLCAWSDGPGNQPQHFGDGTRLSIL.